The 16 T cell receptor beta chains in this list originate from one sample, sequenced in a study of CD8+ T cells in alopecia areata (dated by TCRdb to 2017 to 2018). The method was the immunoSEQ multiplex PCR assay. RNA was extracted from all samples and reverse transcribed into cDNA as template for TCR sequencing. TCRdb mirrors the immuneACCESS table, restricted to in-frame sequences. Some clones are absent from its copies; in checked studies, under half trace to an unresolved V gene, and the reason for the others is unknown. For this sample the table gives some 120,000 clones, of which 60% to 65% were detected only once. 5.7% of the sample lies in the top ten. Read against the paper, the sample's time point label means: around 4 weeks on oral tofacitinib. What the treatment or condition label conveys for this sample: oral pan-JAK inhibitor, 5-10 mg twice daily. The starting material was CD4+ T cells sorted from blood, obtained at week 4, from a patient treated with tofacitinib. These receptors were collected from a human donor with alopecia areata.

There are a few counts of this clone. CDR3 protein: CASSAQTGNSVYTF. CDR3 nucleotides: TGTGCCAGCAGTGCTCAGACAGGGAATAGTGTCTACACCTTC. V and J are TRBV2 and TRBJ1-2; 7 nucleotides line up with TRBD1. The germline gives CDR1 SNHLY, CDR2 FYNNEI. The CDR3 has 14 amino acids. V lost 4 bases to trimming and J lost 10 bases; unmatched junction nucleotides: 12.

The chain employs TRBV4-1 and TRBJ2-5; D is tentatively TRBD1 or TRBD2 (5 bases each). The V end lost 0 bases, the J end lost 7 bases, and 9 bases lay between the germline ends. CDR1 MGHRA and CDR2 YSYEKL come from the germline V gene. This CDR3 is built from 13 residues. This CDR3 is CASSQELGATQYF. The CDR3 DNA follows: TGCGCCAGCAGCCAAGAACTAGGGGCGACCCAGTACTTC.

The rearrangement uses TRBV29-1 and TRBJ2-5, with unresolved D. The CDR3 consists of 13 residues. Per germline, CDR1 SQVTM and CDR2 ANQGSEA. Trimming shortened V by 6 bases and J by 2 bases, and 13 bases separated the two germline ends. For the CDR3, the DNA is TGCAGCGTGGGCCGGTGGGATCAAGAGACCCAGTACTTC. It translates to CSVGRWDQETQYF.

The J gene is TRBJ2-7, the V gene TRBV4-1; possibly TRBD1 for D (5 bases). V was cut by 4 bases and J by 0 bases, with 13 bases left in between. The CDR3 totals 15 residues. CDR1 and CDR2 from the germline V gene are MGHRA and YSYEKL. In DNA form, the CDR3 reads TGCGCCAGCAGCCCAGGACAAGCCTACTCCTACGAGCAGTACTTC. The encoded protein is CASSPGQAYSYEQYF.

This clone was counted only a few times. The chain has TRBV12-5 and TRBJ2-5, with 8 bases identical to TRBD1. Per germline, CDR1 LGHNT and CDR2 FRNRAP. The CDR3 extends over 17 amino acids. Unmatched junction bases numbered 16, after V lost 5 bases and J lost 5 bases. This CDR3 is CASGLGRGQGIRETQYF. CDR3 sequence (DNA): TGTGCTAGTGGTCTCGGCCGCGGACAGGGAATAAGGGAGACCCAGTACTTC.

This chain uses TRBV15 with TRBJ2-1, with D perhaps matching TRBD1 or TRBD2 (7 bases each). Germline V CDR1 and CDR2: LNHNV, YYDKDF (reference sequence). This CDR3 contains 15 residues. V was pared by 0 bases and J by 7 bases, with 13 bases between. For the CDR3, the DNA is TGTGCCACCAGCAGAGATGACAGGGAGGGAAATGAGCAGTTCTTC. The encoded protein is CATSRDDREGNEQFF.

The chain has TRBV14 and TRBJ2-5; D is unresolved. Per germline, CDR1 SGHDN and CDR2 FVKESK. V dropped 0 bases and J dropped 2 bases, with 7 bases sitting between them. CDR3 length: 14 amino acids. The CDR3 spells CASSQDWQQETQYF. The CDR3 DNA reads as TGTGCCAGCAGCCAAGACTGGCAACAAGAGACCCAGTACTTC.

This chain connects TRBV5-1 to TRBJ2-7; either TRBD1 or TRBD2 may fit D (5 bases each). CDR1 is SGHRS, CDR2 YFSETQ, per germline. V dropped 0 bases and J dropped 5 bases, with 12 bases sitting between them. The CDR3 consists of 14 residues. The CDR3 loop reads CASSLVGESDEQYF. The CDR3 DNA reads TGCGCCAGCAGCTTGGTAGGGGAGAGCGACGAGCAGTACTTC. Together with reference TRBV5-1 and TRBJ2-7, the CDR3 gives the full variable domain: KAGVTQTPRYLIKTRGQQVTLSCSPISGHRSVSWYQQTPGQGLQFLFEYFSETQRNKGNFPGRFSGRQFSNSRSEMNVSTLELGDSALYLCASSLVGESDEQYFGPGTRLTVT.

CDR3: CASRDPRTGNYGYTF. The CDR3 bases are TGCGCCAGCAGGGACCCCCGGACAGGGAACTATGGCTACACCTTC. The genes are TRBV5-1 and TRBJ1-2; 8 bases agree with TRBD1. CDR1 and CDR2 (germline): SGHRS, YFSETQ. J was trimmed by 2 bases and V by 5 bases; bases with no gene match: 8. CDR3 length: 15 amino acids. The entire variable domain, with the rest obtained from reference TRBV5-1 and TRBJ1-2, is as follows: KAGVTQTPRYLIKTRGQQVTLSCSPISGHRSVSWYQQTPGQGLQFLFEYFSETQRNKGNFPGRFSGRQFSNSRSEMNVSTLELGDSALYLCASRDPRTGNYGYTFGSGTRLTVV.

In its sample, this clone was seen a few times. CDR3 coding DNA: TGCAGCGTTGCGCGAGCCGATTACAATGAGCAGTTCTTC. This translates into CSVARADYNEQFF. The V and J genes are TRBV29-1 and TRBJ2-1, with D unresolved. The V end was cut by 4 bases, the J end by 4 bases, with 11 bases between. CDR3 length: 13 residues. Germline V gene data show CDR1 as SQVTM and CDR2 as ANQGSEA.

This clone was observed a few times. This sequence joins TRBV25-1 and TRBJ2-5; D perhaps matches TRBD2 (6 bases). Deletions cut 0 bases from V and 5 bases from J, with 13 bases between. Looked up from germline, CDR1 is MGHDK and CDR2 is SYGVNS. This CDR3 comprises 15 residues. The CDR3 spells CASSEYGTAGETQYF. The CDR3 DNA reads TGTGCCAGCAGTGAATACGGGACGGCGGGGGAGACCCAGTACTTC.

The rearrangement links TRBV7-9 to TRBJ2-1; 8 bases fit TRBD2. V gave up 4 bases and J gave up 7 bases; unmatched junction bases: 9. Germline V CDR1 and CDR2: SEHNR, FQNEAQ (reference sequence). The CDR3 is 15 residues long. Here the CDR3 DNA reads TGTGCCAGCAGCTCCCTTAGCGGGGTGGGGAATGAGCAGTTCTTC. This encodes CASSSLSGVGNEQFF. The variable domain in full, with the rest retrieved from reference TRBV7-9 and TRBJ2-1, is DTGVSQNPRHKITKRGQNVTFRCDPISEHNRLYWYRQTLGQGPEFLTYFQNEAQLEKSRLLSDRFSAERPKGSFSTLEIQRTEQGDSAMYLCASSSLSGVGNEQFFGPGTRLTVL.

This clone was observed a handful of times. This chain links TRBV30 with TRBJ2-6; no clear D gene. The CDR3 extends over 13 amino acids. Per the germline V gene, CDR1 is GTSNPN and CDR2 is SVGIG (reference sequence). The V end was cut by 8 bases, the J end by 0 bases, with 8 bases between. The CDR3 DNA reads as TGTGCCCGCCGGACCTCTGGGGCCAACGTCCTGACTTTC. Protein product: CARRTSGANVLTF. The full variable domain, in which reference TRBV30 and TRBJ2-6 provide the parts outside the CDR3, is SQTIHQWPATLVQPVGSPLSLECTVEGTSNPNLYWYRQAAGRGLQLLFYSVGIGQISSEVPQNLSASRPQDRQFILSSKKLLLSDSGFYLCARRTSGANVLTFGAGSRLTVL.

J is TRBJ2-3 and V is TRBV30; 14 bases agree with TRBD2. V trimming: 5 bases; J trimming: 5 bases; junction bases outside the gene matches: 3. CDR3 length: 14 residues. Germline V gene sequence: CDR1 GTSNPN, CDR2 SVGIG (reference sequence). CDR3 nucleotides: TGTGCCTGGTCGGGACTAGCGGGAGTAGATACGCAGTATTTT. This sequence encodes CAWSGLAGVDTQYF.

The chain couples TRBV29-1 to TRBJ1-1; 8 nucleotides match TRBD1. The V gene end was trimmed by 7 bases and the J gene end by 0 bases; junction bases not matched to a gene: 4. This CDR3 contains 13 residues. From germline, CDR1 is SQVTM and CDR2 ANQGSEA. CDR3 residues: CSAGQGMNTEAFF. In nucleotides, the CDR3 is TGCAGCGCTGGACAGGGCATGAACACTGAAGCTTTCTTT.

The J gene is TRBJ1-5, the V gene TRBV29-1; D gene unclear. This CDR3 has 13 residues. Looked up from germline, CDR1 is SQVTM and CDR2 is ANQGSEA. Trimming pared 7 bases from V and 3 bases from J, leaving 13 bases between. The CDR3 sequence is CSAQRGYNQPQHF. CDR3 nucleotides: TGCAGCGCCCAGCGCGGTTACAATCAGCCCCAGCATTTT.